A selection of T cell receptor beta chains follows, all from one sample in a study of OX40 agonist ivuxolimab in advanced cancers. Measured with immunoSEQ multiplex PCR; TCRdb has only the in-frame clones, and not every one. The sample records under 50,000 clones, about 90% being singletons. The starting material was CD4+ or CD8+ T cells sorted from blood, obtained in a trial of the OX40 agonist ivuxolimab. The receptors stem from an adult with an advanced solid tumor such as melanoma, head and neck, liver or kidney cancer. CDR3s include the opening cysteine and the closing phenylalanine or tryptophan. D genes are given only for firm matches. Part of the rows lack a size; the others show once, few, many or a class for expanded clones.

V	D	size	J	CDR3	DNA
TRBV4-1	-	-	TRBJ2-2	CASGNQATGELFF	TGCGCCAGCGGTAACCAGGCAACCGGGGAGCTGTTTTTT
TRBV5-4	-	-	TRBJ2-2	CASSPGIGTGELFF	TGTGCCAGCAGCCCAGGGATCGGCACCGGGGAGCTGTTTTTT
TRBV19	-	-	TRBJ2-1	CASSPRYNEQFF	TGTGCCAGTAGTCCCCGTTACAATGAGCAGTTCTTC
TRBV11-2	-	-	TRBJ2-7	CASSSPGSILEQYF	TGTGCCAGCAGCTCTCCGGGCTCAATCCTAGAGCAGTACTTC
TRBV27	TRBD2	-	TRBJ2-1	CASSGEYNEQFF	TGTGCCAGTAGCGGGGAGTACAATGAGCAGTTCTTC
TRBV27	-	-	TRBJ1-2	CASRTGQSDGYTF	TGTGCCAGCAGGACCGGACAGAGCGATGGCTACACCTTC
TRBV28	TRBD1	-	TRBJ1-1	CASSPWTGPMNTEAFF	TGTGCCAGCAGTCCCTGGACAGGCCCTATGAACACTGAAGCTTTCTTT
TRBV28	-	-	TRBJ2-1	CASRALAPGSSYNEQFF	TGTGCCAGCAGAGCGCTTGCGCCCGGGAGCTCCTACAATGAGCAGTTCTTC
TRBV6-5	TRBD2	-	TRBJ2-7	CASSWTSGYEQYF	TGTGCCAGCAGTTGGACTAGCGGCTACGAGCAGTACTTC
TRBV7-7	-	-	TRBJ1-2	CASSPGLGYGYTF	TGTGCCAGCAGCCCGGGACTTGGCTATGGCTACACCTTC
TRBV6-1	-	-	TRBJ1-1	CASSDDSDTEAFF	TGTGCCAGCAGTGATGACAGTGACACTGAAGCTTTCTTT
TRBV7-9	-	many	TRBJ1-5	CASSHWEHNQPQHF	TGTGCCAGCAGCCATTGGGAGCACAATCAGCCCCAGCATTTT
TRBV4-1	TRBD1	-	TRBJ1-5	CASSQEPGQESQPQHF	TGCGCCAGCAGCCAAGAGCCGGGACAGGAAAGTCAGCCCCAGCATTTT
TRBV27	TRBD2	-	TRBJ2-2	CASSLWGLAGGRGTGELFF	TGTGCCAGCAGTTTATGGGGACTAGCGGGAGGGCGGGGCACCGGGGAGCTGTTTTTT
TRBV7-9	TRBD1	-	TRBJ1-4	CASSAPGQGQELFF	TGTGCCAGCAGCGCTCCGGGACAGGGGCAGGAACTGTTTTTT
TRBV13	TRBD1	-	TRBJ1-2	CASSFPGQGAYTF	TGTGCCAGCAGCTTCCCGGGACAGGGGGCCTACACCTTC
TRBV27	-	few	TRBJ2-3	CASSLLHSVPTDTQYF	TGTGCCAGCAGTTTATTACACTCCGTCCCCACAGATACGCAGTATTTT
TRBV18	-	-	TRBJ2-3	CASSPPGRDGNTQYF	TGTGCCAGCTCACCACCGGGCCGGGACGGGAATACGCAGTATTTT
TRBV28	TRBD1	-	TRBJ1-1	CASSLGGSGGEMNTEAFF	TGTGCCAGCAGTTTAGGGGGATCAGGGGGAGAGATGAACACTGAAGCTTTCTTT
TRBV27	TRBD1	-	TRBJ2-2	CASSSAGQGTGELFF	TGTGCCAGCAGTTCAGCGGGACAGGGGACCGGGGAGCTGTTTTTT
TRBV7-9	-	-	TRBJ2-2	CASSILLAGELFF	TGTGCCAGCAGCATACTACTAGCCGGGGAGCTGTTTTTT
TRBV7-7	TRBD2	-	TRBJ2-7	CASSLGGLAGDEQYF	TGTGCCAGCAGCTTAGGGGGACTAGCGGGAGACGAGCAGTACTTC
TRBV10-3	TRBD2	-	TRBJ2-3	CAISESTGLAGGDTDTQYF	TGTGCCATCAGTGAGTCGACGGGACTAGCGGGAGGGGACACAGATACGCAGTATTTT